This TCR beta chain is drawn from a study of blood T cell repertoires in COVID-19. Profiling relied on immunoSEQ multiplex PCR, and the TCRdb table lists in-frame clones only, not all of them. The data show tens of thousands of clones, roughly 90% seen once. The sequencing input was peripheral blood. The receptor comes from a human donor in a cohort sampled during active COVID-19.

CDR3 coding DNA: TGTGCCAGCAGCCAATTGAGTTCCAACTATGGCTACACCTTC. Translating it yields CASSQLSSNYGYTF. The gene calls are TRBV3-1 (or the pseudogene TRBV3-2) and TRBJ1-2; no clear D. Germline values: CDR1 LGHDT, CDR2 YNNKEL (reference sequence). This CDR3 has 14 amino acids. Trimming took 2 bases from V and 2 from J, leaving 9 bases between them.